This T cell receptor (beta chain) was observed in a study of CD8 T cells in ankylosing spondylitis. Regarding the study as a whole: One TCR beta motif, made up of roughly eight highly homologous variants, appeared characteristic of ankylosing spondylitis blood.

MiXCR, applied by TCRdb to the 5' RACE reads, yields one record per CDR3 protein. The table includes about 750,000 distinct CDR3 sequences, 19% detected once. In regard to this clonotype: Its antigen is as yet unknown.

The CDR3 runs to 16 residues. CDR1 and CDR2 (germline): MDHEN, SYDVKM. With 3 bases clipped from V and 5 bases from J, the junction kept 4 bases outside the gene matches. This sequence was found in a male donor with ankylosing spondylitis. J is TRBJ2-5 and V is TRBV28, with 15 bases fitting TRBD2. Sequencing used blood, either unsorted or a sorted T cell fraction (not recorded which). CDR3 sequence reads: CASSFGLAGGLETQYF. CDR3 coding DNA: TGTGCCAGCAGTTTTGGACTAGCGGGAGGGTTGGAGACCCAGTACTTC.